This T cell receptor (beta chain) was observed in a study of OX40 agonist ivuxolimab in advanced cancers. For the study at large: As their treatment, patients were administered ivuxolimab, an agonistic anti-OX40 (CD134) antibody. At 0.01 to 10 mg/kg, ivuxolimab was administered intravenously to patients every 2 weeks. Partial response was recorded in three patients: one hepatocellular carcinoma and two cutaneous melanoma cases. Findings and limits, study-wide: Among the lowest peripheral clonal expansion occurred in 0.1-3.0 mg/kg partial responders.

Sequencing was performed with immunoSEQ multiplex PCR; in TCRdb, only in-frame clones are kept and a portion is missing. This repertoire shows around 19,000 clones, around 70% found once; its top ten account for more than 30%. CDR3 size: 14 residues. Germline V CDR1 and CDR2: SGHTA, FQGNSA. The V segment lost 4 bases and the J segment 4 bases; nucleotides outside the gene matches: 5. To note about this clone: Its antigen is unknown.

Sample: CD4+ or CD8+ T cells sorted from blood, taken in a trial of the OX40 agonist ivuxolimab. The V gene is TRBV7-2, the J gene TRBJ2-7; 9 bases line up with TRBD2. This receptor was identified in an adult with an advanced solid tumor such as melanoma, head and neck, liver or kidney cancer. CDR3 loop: CASSWGREGYEQYF. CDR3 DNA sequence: TGTGCCAGCAGCTGGGGGCGGGAGGGGTACGAGCAGTACTTC.